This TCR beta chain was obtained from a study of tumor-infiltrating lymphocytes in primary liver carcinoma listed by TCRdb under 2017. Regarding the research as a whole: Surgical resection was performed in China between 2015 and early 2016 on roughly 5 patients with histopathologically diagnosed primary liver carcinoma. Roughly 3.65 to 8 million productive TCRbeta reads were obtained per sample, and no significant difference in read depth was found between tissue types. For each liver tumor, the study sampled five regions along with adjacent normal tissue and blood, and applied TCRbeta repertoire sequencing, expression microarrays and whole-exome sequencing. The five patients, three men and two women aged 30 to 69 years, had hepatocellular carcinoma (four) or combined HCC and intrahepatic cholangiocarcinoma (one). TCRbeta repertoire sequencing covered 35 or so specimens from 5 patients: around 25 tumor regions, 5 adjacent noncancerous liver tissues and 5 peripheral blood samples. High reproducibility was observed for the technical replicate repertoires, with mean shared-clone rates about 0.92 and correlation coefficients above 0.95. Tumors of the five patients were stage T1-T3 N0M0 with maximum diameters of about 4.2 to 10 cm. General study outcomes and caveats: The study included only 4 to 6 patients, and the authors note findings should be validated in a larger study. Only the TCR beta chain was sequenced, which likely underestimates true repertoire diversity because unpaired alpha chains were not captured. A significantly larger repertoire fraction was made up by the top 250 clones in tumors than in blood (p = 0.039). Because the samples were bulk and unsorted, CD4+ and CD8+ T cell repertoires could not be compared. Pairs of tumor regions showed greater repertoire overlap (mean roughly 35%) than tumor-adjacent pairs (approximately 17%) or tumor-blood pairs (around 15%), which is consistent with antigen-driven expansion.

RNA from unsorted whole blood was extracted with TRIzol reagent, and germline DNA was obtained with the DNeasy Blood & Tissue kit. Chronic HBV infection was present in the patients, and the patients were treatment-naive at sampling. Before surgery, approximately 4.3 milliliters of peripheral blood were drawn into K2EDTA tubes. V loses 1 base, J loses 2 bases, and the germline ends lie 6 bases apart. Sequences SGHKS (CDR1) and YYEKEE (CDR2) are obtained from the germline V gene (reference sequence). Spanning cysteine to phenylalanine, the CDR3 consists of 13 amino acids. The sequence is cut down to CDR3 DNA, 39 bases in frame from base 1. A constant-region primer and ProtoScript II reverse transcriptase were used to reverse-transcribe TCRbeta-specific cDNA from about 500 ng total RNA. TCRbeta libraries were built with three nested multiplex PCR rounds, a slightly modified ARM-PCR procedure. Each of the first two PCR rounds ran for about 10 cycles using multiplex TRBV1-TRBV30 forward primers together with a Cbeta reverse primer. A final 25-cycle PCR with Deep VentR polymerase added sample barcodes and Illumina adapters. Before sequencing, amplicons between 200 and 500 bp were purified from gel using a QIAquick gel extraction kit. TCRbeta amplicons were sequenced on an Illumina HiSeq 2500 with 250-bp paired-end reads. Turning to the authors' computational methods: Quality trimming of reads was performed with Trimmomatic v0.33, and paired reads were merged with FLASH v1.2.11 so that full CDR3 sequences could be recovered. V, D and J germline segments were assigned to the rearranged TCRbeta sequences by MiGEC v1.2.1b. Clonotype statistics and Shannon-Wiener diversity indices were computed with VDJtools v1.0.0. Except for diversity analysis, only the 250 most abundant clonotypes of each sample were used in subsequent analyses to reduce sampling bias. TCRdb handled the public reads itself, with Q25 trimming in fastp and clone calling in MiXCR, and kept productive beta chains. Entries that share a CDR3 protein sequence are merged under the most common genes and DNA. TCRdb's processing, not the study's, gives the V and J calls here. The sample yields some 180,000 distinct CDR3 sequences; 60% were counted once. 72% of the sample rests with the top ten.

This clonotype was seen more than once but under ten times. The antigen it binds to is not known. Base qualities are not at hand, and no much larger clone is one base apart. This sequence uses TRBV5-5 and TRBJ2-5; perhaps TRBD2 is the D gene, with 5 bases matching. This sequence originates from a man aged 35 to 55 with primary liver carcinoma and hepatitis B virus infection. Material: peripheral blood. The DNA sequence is TGTGCCAGCAGCTTGTGGGAGCAAGAGACCCAGTACTTC. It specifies CASSLWEQETQYF.